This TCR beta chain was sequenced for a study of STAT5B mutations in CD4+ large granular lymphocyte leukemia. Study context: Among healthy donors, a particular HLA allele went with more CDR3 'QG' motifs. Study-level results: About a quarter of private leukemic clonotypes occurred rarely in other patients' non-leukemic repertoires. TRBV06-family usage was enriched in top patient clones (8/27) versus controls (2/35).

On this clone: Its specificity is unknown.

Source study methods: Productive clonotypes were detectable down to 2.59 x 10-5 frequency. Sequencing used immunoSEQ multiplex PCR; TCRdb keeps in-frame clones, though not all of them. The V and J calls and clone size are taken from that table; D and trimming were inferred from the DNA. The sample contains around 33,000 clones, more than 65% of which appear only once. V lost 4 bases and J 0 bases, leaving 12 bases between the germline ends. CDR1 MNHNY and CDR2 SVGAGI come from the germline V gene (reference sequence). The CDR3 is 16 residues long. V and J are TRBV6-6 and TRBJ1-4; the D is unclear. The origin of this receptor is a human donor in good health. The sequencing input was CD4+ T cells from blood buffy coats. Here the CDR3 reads CASSSETQTTNEKLFF. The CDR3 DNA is TGTGCCAGCAGTTCCGAAACGCAGACAACTAATGAAAAACTGTTTTTT.